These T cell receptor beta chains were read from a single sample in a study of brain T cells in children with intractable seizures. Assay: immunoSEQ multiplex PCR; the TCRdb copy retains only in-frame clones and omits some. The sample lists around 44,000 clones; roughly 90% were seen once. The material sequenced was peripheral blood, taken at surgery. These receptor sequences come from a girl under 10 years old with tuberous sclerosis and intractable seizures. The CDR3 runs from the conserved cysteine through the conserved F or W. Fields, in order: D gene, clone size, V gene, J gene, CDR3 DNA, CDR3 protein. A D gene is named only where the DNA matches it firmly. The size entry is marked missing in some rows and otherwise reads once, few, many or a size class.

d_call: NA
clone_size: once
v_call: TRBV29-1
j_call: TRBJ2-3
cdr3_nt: TGCAGCGCCGACCGCACAGATACGCAGTATTTT
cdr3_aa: CSADRTDTQYF

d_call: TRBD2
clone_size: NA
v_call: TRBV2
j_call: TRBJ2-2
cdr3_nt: TGTGCCAGCAGTCGGATTTGGGGGGGCACCGGGGAGCTGTTTTTT
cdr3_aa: CASSRIWGGTGELFF

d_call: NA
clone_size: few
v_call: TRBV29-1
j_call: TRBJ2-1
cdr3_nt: TGCAGCGTTCGGGGGCATCGAAGTAATGAGCAGTTCTTC
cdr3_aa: CSVRGHRSNEQFF

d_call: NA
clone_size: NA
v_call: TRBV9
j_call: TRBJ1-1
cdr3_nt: TGTGCCAGCAGCGTAGCTACCCTCGGGAACACTGAAGCTTTCTTT
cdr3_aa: CASSVATLGNTEAFF

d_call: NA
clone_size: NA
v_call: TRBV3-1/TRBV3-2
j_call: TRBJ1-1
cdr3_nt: TGTGCCAGCAGTCGGGGACGTTCGAACACTGAAGCTTTCTTT
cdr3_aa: CASSRGRSNTEAFF

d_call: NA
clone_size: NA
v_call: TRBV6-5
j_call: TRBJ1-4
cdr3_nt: TGTGCCAGCAGTTACGACCAGTTGACTGAAAAACTGTTTTTT
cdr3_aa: CASSYDQLTEKLFF

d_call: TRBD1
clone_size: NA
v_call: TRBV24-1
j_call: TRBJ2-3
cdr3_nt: TGTGCCACCAGCGCTACGCGGGGACAGGCCTTTGTGAGCACAGATACGCAGTATTTT
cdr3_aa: CATSATRGQAFVSTDTQYF

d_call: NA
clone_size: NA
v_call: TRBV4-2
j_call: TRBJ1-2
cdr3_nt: TGTGCCAGCAGCCAAGATGGGGGCCCCGACAGTGCGGGATCTAATGGCTACACCTTC
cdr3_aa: CASSQDGGPDSAGSNGYTF

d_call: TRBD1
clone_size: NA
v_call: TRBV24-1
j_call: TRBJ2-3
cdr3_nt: TGTGCCACCAGTAGCACAGGGGATGGGATCACAGATACGCAGTATTTT
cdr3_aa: CATSSTGDGITDTQYF

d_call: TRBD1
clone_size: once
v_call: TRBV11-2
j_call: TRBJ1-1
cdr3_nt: TGTGCCAGCAAGACATGGGGACAGGAGGTGAACACTGAAGCTTTCTTT
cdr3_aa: CASKTWGQEVNTEAFF

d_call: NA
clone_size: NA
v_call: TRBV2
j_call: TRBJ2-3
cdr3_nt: TGTGCCAGCAGGTTAACTTGGACGGGGACTAGCACAGATACGCAGTATTTT
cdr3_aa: CASRLTWTGTSTDTQYF

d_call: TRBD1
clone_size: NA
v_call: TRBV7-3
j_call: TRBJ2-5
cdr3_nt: TGTGCCAGCAGCTATGACAGGGGTCAGACCCAGTACTTC
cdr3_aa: CASSYDRGQTQYF

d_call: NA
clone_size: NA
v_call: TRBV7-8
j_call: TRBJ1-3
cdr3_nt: TGTGCCAGCAGCCCTGACAGGCCCTCTGGAAACACCATATATTTT
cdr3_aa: CASSPDRPSGNTIYF

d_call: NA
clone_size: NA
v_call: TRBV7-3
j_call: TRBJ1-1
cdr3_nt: TGTGCCAGCAGCTTAAGAGGGGCGGTCGGAGCTTTCTTT
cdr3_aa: CASSLRGAVGAFF

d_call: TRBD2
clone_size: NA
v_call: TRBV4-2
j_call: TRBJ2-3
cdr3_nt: TGTGCCAGCAGCCACGTGATAACCGGGACTAGCGGGGGCCCTAGCACAGATACGCAGTATTTT
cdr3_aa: CASSHVITGTSGGPSTDTQYF

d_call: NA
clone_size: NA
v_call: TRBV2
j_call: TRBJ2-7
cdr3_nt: TGTGGCTTCGGGGATCGAGGGCCCTACGAGCAGTACTTC
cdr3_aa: CGFGDRGPYEQYF

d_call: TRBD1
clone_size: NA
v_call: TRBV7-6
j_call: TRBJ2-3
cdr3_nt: TGTGCCAGCAGCCTGGGACAGTCTCTCCCAGATACGCAGTATTTT
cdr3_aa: CASSLGQSLPDTQYF

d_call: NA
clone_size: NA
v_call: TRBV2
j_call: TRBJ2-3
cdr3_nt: TGTGCCAGCATTACCGGGACAACTAGCACAGATACGCAGTATTTT
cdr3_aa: CASITGTTSTDTQYF

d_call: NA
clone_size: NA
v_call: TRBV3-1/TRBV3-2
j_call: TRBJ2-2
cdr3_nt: TGTGCCAGCAGCCAAGGGACCGGGGAGCTGTTTTTT
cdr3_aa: CASSQGTGELFF

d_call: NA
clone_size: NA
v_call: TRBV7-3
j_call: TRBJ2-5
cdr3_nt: TGTGCCAGCAGCTTAACATCCGAGGGTCAGACCCAGTACTTC
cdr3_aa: CASSLTSEGQTQYF

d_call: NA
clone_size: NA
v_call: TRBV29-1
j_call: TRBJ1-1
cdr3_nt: TGCAGCGTTCGACGGCTGAACACTGAAGCTTTCTTT
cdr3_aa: CSVRRLNTEAFF

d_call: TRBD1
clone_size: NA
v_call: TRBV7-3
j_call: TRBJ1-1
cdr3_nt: TGTGCCAGCAGCTCAGGGGGGAACACTGAAGCTTTCTTT
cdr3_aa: CASSSGGNTEAFF

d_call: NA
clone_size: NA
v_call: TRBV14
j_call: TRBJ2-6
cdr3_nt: TGTGCCAGCAGCCGCAAGACTACCAGGGAATGGACTTCTGGGGCCAACGTCCTGACTTTC
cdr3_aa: CASSRKTTREWTSGANVLTF

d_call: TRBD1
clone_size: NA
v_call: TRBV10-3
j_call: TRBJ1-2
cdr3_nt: TGTGCCACCTGGACAGGTTTTAACTATGGCTACACCTTC
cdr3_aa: CATWTGFNYGYTF

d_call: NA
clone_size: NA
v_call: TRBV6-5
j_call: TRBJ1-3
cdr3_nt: TGTGCCAGTTCCCTTAAACAGAGCTCTGGAAACACCATATATTTT
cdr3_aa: CASSLKQSSGNTIYF

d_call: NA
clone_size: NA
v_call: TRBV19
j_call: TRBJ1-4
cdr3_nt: TGTGCCAGTAGTACGATGGATGAAAAACTGTTTTTT
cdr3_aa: CASSTMDEKLFF

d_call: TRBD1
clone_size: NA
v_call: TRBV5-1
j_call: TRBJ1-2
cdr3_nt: TGCGCCAGCAGCTTTTCGTGGGACAGAGCTAACTATGGCTACACCTTC
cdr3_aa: CASSFSWDRANYGYTF

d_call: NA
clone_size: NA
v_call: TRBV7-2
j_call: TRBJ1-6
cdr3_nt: TGTGCCAGCAGCTTAATAAACCAGGATTCACCCCTCCACTTT
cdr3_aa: CASSLINQDSPLHF

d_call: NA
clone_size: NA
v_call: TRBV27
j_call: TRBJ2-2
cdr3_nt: TGTGCCAGCAGTTTCTTATCCCAGGGGAAAACCGGGGAGCTGTTTTTT
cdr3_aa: CASSFLSQGKTGELFF

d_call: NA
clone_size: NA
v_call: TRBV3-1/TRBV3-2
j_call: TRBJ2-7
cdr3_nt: TGTGCCAGCAGCCAAGACTGGTCAGGCACCCGCTCCTACGAGCAGTACTTC
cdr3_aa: CASSQDWSGTRSYEQYF

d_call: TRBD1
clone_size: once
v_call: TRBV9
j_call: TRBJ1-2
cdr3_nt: TGTGCCAGCAGCTTAACAGGGGACTATGGCTACACCTTC
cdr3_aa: CASSLTGDYGYTF

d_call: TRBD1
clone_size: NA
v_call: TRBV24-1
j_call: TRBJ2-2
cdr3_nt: TGTGCCACCGGGACAGCGAACACCGGGGAGCTGTTTTTT
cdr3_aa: CATGTANTGELFF

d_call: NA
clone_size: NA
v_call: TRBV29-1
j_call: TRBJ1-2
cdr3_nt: TGCAGCGTTTGGGCGGGAAACTATGGCTACACCTTC
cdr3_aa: CSVWAGNYGYTF

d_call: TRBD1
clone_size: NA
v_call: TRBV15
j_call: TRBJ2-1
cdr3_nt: TGTGCCACCCGGGACAGGGTCTACAATGAGCAGTTCTTC
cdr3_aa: CATRDRVYNEQFF

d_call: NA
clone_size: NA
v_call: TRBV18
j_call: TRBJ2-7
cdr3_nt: TGTGCCAGCTCACCGGGAGACAGGACCTACGAGCAGTACTTC
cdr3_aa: CASSPGDRTYEQYF

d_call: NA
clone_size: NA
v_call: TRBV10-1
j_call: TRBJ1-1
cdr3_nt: TGCGCCAGCAGTGAGTCGCGGGGTGGCACTGAAGCTTTCTTT
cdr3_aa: CASSESRGGTEAFF

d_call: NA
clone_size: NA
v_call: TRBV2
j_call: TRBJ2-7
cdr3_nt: TGTGCCAGCACTCTAAGAGGGAGCGGCTACGAGCAGTACTTC
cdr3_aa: CASTLRGSGYEQYF

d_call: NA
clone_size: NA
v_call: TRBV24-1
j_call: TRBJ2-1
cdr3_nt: TGTGCCACCAGTGATTTAGGACAGGAGCAGTTCTTC
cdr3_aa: CATSDLGQEQFF

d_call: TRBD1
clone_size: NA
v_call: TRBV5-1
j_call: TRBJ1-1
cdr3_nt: TGCGCCAGCAGCTTGGAGGCAGGGGGCTACACTGAAGCTTTCTTT
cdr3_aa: CASSLEAGGYTEAFF

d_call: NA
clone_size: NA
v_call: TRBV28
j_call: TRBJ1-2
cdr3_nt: TGTGCCAGCAGTTTGGTGCAGGTTGCTGACTATGGCTACACCTTC
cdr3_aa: CASSLVQVADYGYTF